The 14 T cell receptor beta chains presented below share a single source sample, sequenced in a study of shared clonotypes between healthy human individuals. TCRdb's copy holds only in-frame clones and misses some; the assay was immunoSEQ multiplex PCR. The data hold over a million clones, with about 70% observed a single time. Sequenced sample: memory CD4+ T cells sorted from blood. As for subset: CD45RA-negative fraction. Every receptor here comes from a young man in good health.

The genes are TRBV7-9 and TRBJ1-5; tentative D call: TRBD1 (5 bases). Trimming shortened V by 5 bases and J by 4 bases, and 12 bases separated the two germline ends. The CDR3 loop spans 14 amino acids. The germline V gene has CDR1 SEHNR and CDR2 FQNEAQ (reference sequence). The DNA for the CDR3 is TGTGCCAGCAGCCCCTCGGGGGGAAATCAGCCCCAGCATTTT. Amino acids: CASSPSGGNQPQHF.

The chain is built from TRBV25-1 and TRBJ2-2; D tentatively fits TRBD1 or TRBD2 (5 bases each). Looked up from germline, CDR1 is MGHDK and CDR2 is SYGVNS. The V and J ends lost 4 bases and 7 bases respectively, with 19 bases between them. The CDR3 contains 16 residues. CDR3 sequence: CASSVLFEGLGGELFF. CDR3 bases: TGTGCCAGCAGTGTCCTCTTCGAGGGGTTGGGCGGGGAGCTGTTTTTT.

V usage is TRBV5-1 and J usage is TRBJ1-2; no reliable D call. The CDR3 extends over 12 amino acids. Trimming took off 4 bases at V and 7 bases at J, with 11 bases between the two ends. Germline CDR1 is SGHRS and CDR2 is YFSETQ. The CDR3 region is CASSTGAGGYTF. The CDR3 DNA reads TGCGCCAGCAGCACCGGCGCAGGTGGCTACACCTTC.

J is TRBJ2-2 and V is TRBV12-1; the listed D gene, TRBD2, was not tested against the DNA. TRBV12-1 is flagged as a pseudogene. The CDR3 is 17 amino acids. The chain's CDR3 is CASSFRLAGGYTGELFF. CDR3 sequence (DNA): TGTGCCAGCAGCTTCCGACTAGCGGGGGGGTACACCGGGGAGCTGTTTTTT.

The chain joins TRBV4-1 to TRBJ2-7; D is possibly TRBD2 (6 bases). The length of the CDR3 is 16 residues. V lost 7 bases and J lost 1, with 20 bases in between. Germline V gives CDR1 MGHRA, CDR2 YSYEKL. CDR3 in DNA: TGCGCCAGCAAGTCTTTCTATGGGACTGCGTCCTACGAGCAGTACTTC. As protein: CASKSFYGTASYEQYF.

The chain employs TRBV10-3 and TRBJ2-1; 9 bases fit TRBD2. J lost 8 bases, V lost 0 bases, and 8 bases had no gene match. The CDR3 totals 16 residues. Germline CDR1 reads ENHRY; CDR2 reads SYGVKD. The CDR3 nucleotides read TGTGCCATCAGTGAGTCGTGGCGGGGGGGCCTGGATGAGCAGTTCTTC. Translated, it gives CAISESWRGGLDEQFF.

The rearrangement links TRBV18 to TRBJ2-2; TRBD1 agrees at 8 bases. This CDR3 is 17 amino acids long. Trimming removed 2 bases from V and 4 bases from J; junction bases left unmatched: 9. Per the germline V gene, CDR1 is KGHSH and CDR2 is LQKENI. CDR3 in amino acids: CASSPGAQGARTGELFF. The CDR3 region has the DNA TGTGCCAGCTCACCAGGGGCGCAGGGGGCTCGCACCGGGGAGCTGTTTTTT.

The genes are TRBV7-9 and TRBJ1-6, with D possibly TRBD1 on 6 matching bases. Trimming took 4 bases from V and 5 from J, leaving 18 bases between them. The length of the CDR3 is 17 residues. CDR1 SEHNR and CDR2 FQNEAQ come from the germline V gene (reference sequence). CDR3 sequence: CASSSSGADWNNSPLHF. The DNA of the CDR3 is TGTGCCAGCAGCTCCTCGGGGGCCGACTGGAATAATTCACCCCTCCACTTT.

Comments on this clone: Other DNA sequences in the same sample also yield this CDR3. V usage is TRBV2 and J usage is TRBJ2-7; D is uncertain. Germline V lookup: CDR1 SNHLY, CDR2 FYNNEI. This CDR3 region has 11 residues. With 4 bases removed from V and 6 bases from J, the gap between germline ends came to 7 bases. CDR3 sequence reads: CASSVYGEQYF. The CDR3, as DNA: TGTGCCAGCAGTGTATACGGCGAGCAGTACTTC.

This clone was counted many times. J is TRBJ1-2 and V is TRBV27; no firm D call. Trimming stripped 4 bases from V and 8 bases from J, with 8 bases between. CDR3 length: 11 residues. CDR1 MNHEY and CDR2 SMNVEV come from the germline V gene (reference sequence). For the CDR3, the DNA is TGTGCCAGCAGTTCCAGGCGAGGCTACACCTTC. This sequence encodes CASSSRRGYTF.

The chain couples TRBV6-5 to TRBJ1-5; perhaps TRBD1 as D (5 bases). CDR3 size: 14 residues. Germline CDR1 and CDR2: MNHEY and SVGAGI. V shed 6 bases and J shed 9 bases, with 18 bases lying between them. The CDR3 loop reads CASRDRDGLRPQHF. In DNA, the CDR3 is TGTGCCAGCAGGGACCGGGACGGACTCCGGCCCCAGCATTTT.

The chain uses TRBV11-2 and TRBJ2-3, with D possibly TRBD2 on 6 matching bases. Germline lookup yields CDR1 SGHAT and CDR2 FQNNGV. With 1 base removed from V and 2 bases from J, the gap between germline ends came to 16 bases. CDR3 length: 17 amino acids. This chain's CDR3 is CASSLVRGVDYTDTQYF. DNA of the CDR3: TGTGCCAGCAGCTTAGTCCGGGGTGTGGACTACACAGATACGCAGTATTTT.

The chain combines TRBV7-2 with TRBJ1-2; D is unresolved. The CDR3 is 15 residues long. Per the germline V gene, CDR1 is SGHTA and CDR2 is FQGNSA. Trimming stripped 1 base from V and 8 bases from J, with 17 bases between. CDR3 in DNA: TGTGCCAGCAGCTTAGACTTCGGCGGGCTCCGGGGCTACACCTTC. It yields the protein CASSLDFGGLRGYTF.

V is TRBV2 and J is TRBJ2-5; D gene ambiguous. Per germline, CDR1 SNHLY and CDR2 FYNNEI. This CDR3 is built from 15 residues. Trimming shortened V by 1 base and J by 0 bases, and 9 bases separated the two germline ends. In DNA, the CDR3 is TGTGCCAGCAGTGAAGGGGAAGCGTACCAAGAGACCCAGTACTTC. Translation: CASSEGEAYQETQYF.